The clone carrying this T cell receptor beta chain came up many times. Its antigen is as yet unknown. This entry comes from a study of Graves' ophthalmopathy and Graves' hyperthyroidism. Across the study: By definition, stable hyperthyroidism involved no ophthalmopathy within 18 months of follow-up. Notes on the study in general: Ophthalmopathy could be told apart from stable hyperthyroidism by a 13-signature model (roughly 90% sensitivity, approximately 81% specificity).

The germline V gene encodes CDR1 MGHDK and CDR2 SYGVNS. Deletions cut 6 bases from V and 8 bases from J, with 22 bases between. This CDR3 spans 15 amino acids. Amplification from RNA transcripts yielded the TCR beta CDR3 regions. The library came from an HTBI-primed first-round RT-PCR and a second-round multiplex PCR. Via MiXCR, TCRdb re-called the multiplex PCR reads, giving one row per CDR3 protein. Altogether roughly 1.1 million distinct CDR3 sequences are present, about two fifths being singletons, with the ten largest covering 11%. The authors enrolled newly diagnosed hyperthyroidism patients aged 18 to 65 with under 2 months' duration. Exclusion covered patients with other autoimmune diseases or uncontrolled infections (as well as pregnancy or lactation).

The TCR comes from an adult man with Graves' hyperthyroidism. Sequenced sample: peripheral blood or thyroid tissue (not recorded which). The rearrangement joins TRBV25-1 to TRBJ1-2; D is unclear. The CDR3 DNA sequence: TGTGCCAGCAGCCCTCCCCACGGGCGTGTGGGGGGCTACACCTTC. Protein product: CASSPPHGRVGGYTF.